This is a list of T cell receptor beta chains from one sample in a study of cytomegalovirus exposure and HLA in healthy donors. The repertoire was sequenced with immunoSEQ multiplex PCR; TCRdb's copy has only in-frame clones and lacks some. The sample shows 150,000 to 200,000 clones, around 83% of them seen only once. Sequenced input: PBMCs. The receptor source for this set is a man aged 40-55 years in good health and CMV-seropositive. Each CDR3 is given with its conserved first and last residue. The D gene is left open where the match is weak. Part of the rows lack a size; the others show once, few, many or a class for expanded clones.

clone_size,d_call,v_call,j_call,cdr3_nt,cdr3_aa
.,TRBD1,TRBV4-3,TRBJ2-7,TGCGCCAGCAGCCAAGATCCCGGGACAGGGTACGACGAGCAGTACTTC,CASSQDPGTGYDEQYF
.,TRBD1,TRBV10-2,TRBJ1-1,TGCGCCAGCAGCGACAGGGGGGTCACTGAAGCTTTCTTT,CASSDRGVTEAFF
.,.,TRBV18,TRBJ1-3,TGTGCCAGCTCACCGTATGGGGAGTCCGGGGATTTT,CASSPYGESGDF
.,TRBD1,TRBV7-2,TRBJ2-3,TGTGCCAGCAGCTTAGATCTACAGGGGGCCGTTAGGACAGATACGCAGTATTTT,CASSLDLQGAVRTDTQYF
.,.,TRBV5-1,TRBJ2-3,TGCGCCAGCAGCTTTGACGGTCAGGCCACAGATACGCAGTATTTT,CASSFDGQATDTQYF
.,TRBD2,TRBV5-1,TRBJ2-1,TGCGCCAGCAGCACTATCGGCGGGAGGGTCTACAATGAGCAGTTCTTC,CASSTIGGRVYNEQFF
.,.,TRBV6-5,TRBJ1-5,TGTGCCAGCGACAGAACTTATAGCAATCAGCCCCAGCATTTT,CASDRTYSNQPQHF
.,.,TRBV5-4,TRBJ1-1,TGTGCCAGCAGTTATGACAGCACTGAAGCTTTCTTT,CASSYDSTEAFF
.,TRBD1,TRBV7-6,TRBJ1-6,TGTGCCAGCAGCCCCGGGACAGGGGGCGGTTCACCCCTCCACTTT,CASSPGTGGGSPLHF
.,.,TRBV18,TRBJ2-7,TGTGCCAGCTCACCAACGGGAGACTACGAGCAGTACTTC,CASSPTGDYEQYF
.,TRBD2,TRBV6-6,TRBJ2-4,TGTGCCAGCAGTCAACTCGGGAGGGTGGCCAAAAACATTCAGTACTTC,CASSQLGRVAKNIQYF
.,.,TRBV18,TRBJ2-3,TGTGCCAGCTCACAAATGCCACGGGGCACAGATACGCAGTATTTT,CASSQMPRGTDTQYF
.,.,TRBV28,TRBJ1-1,TGTGCCAGCAGTGTTCAAGGACAGAAGAACACTGAAGCTTTCTTT,CASSVQGQKNTEAFF
.,.,TRBV14,TRBJ2-3,TGTGCCAGCAGCCAGGCACAGGGTACAGATACGCAGTATTTT,CASSQAQGTDTQYF
.,TRBD1,TRBV19,TRBJ2-1,TGTGCCAGTAGGACCGGGACAGGGTATCTTAATGAGCAGTTCTTC,CASRTGTGYLNEQFF
.,TRBD1,TRBV6-5,TRBJ1-1,TGTGCCAGCAGTCCCTGGACAGGGGGGAACACTGAAGCTTTCTTT,CASSPWTGGNTEAFF
.,.,TRBV7-9,TRBJ2-1,TGTTCCAGCAGCTACGAGGGAACTAGCTCTGAGCAGTTCTTC,CSSSYEGTSSEQFF
.,TRBD1,TRBV29-1,TRBJ2-5,TGCAGCGCCTTGGACAGGGGAGAGACCCAGTACTTC,CSALDRGETQYF
.,.,TRBV19,TRBJ2-7,TGTGCCAGTAGCAGGGAGCCGGAGGGCAAGCAGTACTTC,CASSREPEGKQYF
.,.,TRBV2,TRBJ1-1,TGTGCCAGCAGGGAAGGGACGGACATGAACACTGAAGCTTTCTTT,CASREGTDMNTEAFF
.,.,TRBV6-5,TRBJ2-1,TGTGCCAGCAGTTACTTGGGCCTATCCGGTGAGCAGTTCTTC,CASSYLGLSGEQFF
.,.,TRBV5-1,TRBJ2-1,TGCGCCAGCAGCTTGATCGAGGGAGGTGAGCAGTTCTTC,CASSLIEGGEQFF
.,TRBD1,TRBV2,TRBJ1-1,TGTGCCAGCAGTTGGACAGGGAGCACTGAAGCTTTCTTT,CASSWTGSTEAFF
.,.,TRBV5-1,TRBJ2-7,TGCGCCAGCAGCTTGACAGGACCCTCCTACGAGCAGTACTTC,CASSLTGPSYEQYF
once,TRBD1,TRBV6-5,TRBJ1-5,TGTGCCAGCAGTTACGGGCAGGGGGGTCAGCCCCAGCATTTT,CASSYGQGGQPQHF
once,TRBD1,TRBV5-6,TRBJ1-1,TGTGCCAGCAGCTTAAGAGGGGGCAGGATTATAACTTTCTTT,CASSLRGGRIITFF
.,.,TRBV2,TRBJ1-5,TGCGCATGGGGGGGAAGCAATCAGCCCCAGCATTTT,CAWGGSNQPQHF
.,.,TRBV18,TRBJ2-4,TGTGCCAGCTCACCCTTCACCTTAGCGGCCAAAAACAGTCAGTACTTC,CASSPFTLAAKNSQYF
.,TRBD2,TRBV7-3,TRBJ2-2,TGTGCCAGCAGCTTTCGGGCGGGAGACACCGGGGAGCTGTTTTTT,CASSFRAGDTGELFF
once,TRBD1,TRBV6-1,TRBJ1-1,TGTGCCAGCAGCGAGACAGGGCCAGACACTGAAGCTTTCTTT,CASSETGPDTEAFF
.,TRBD2,TRBV29-1,TRBJ2-7,TGCAGCGTTGGACTAGCGAACGAGCAGTACTTC,CSVGLANEQYF
.,.,TRBV6-4,TRBJ2-7,TGTGCCAGCAGCGGGGGACAGCCCTTTCGTTACGAGCAGTACTTC,CASSGGQPFRYEQYF
.,TRBD2,TRBV10-3,TRBJ2-7,TGTGCCATCAGAGGCGGGAGCTACGAGCAGTACTTC,CAIRGGSYEQYF
.,.,TRBV11-3,TRBJ2-3,TGTGCCAGCAGCCCTCCCGAGGCAGATACGCAGTATTTT,CASSPPEADTQYF
.,.,TRBV6-6,TRBJ2-7,TGTGCCAGCAGTTACATAGGACTCAGCTACGAGCAGTACTTC,CASSYIGLSYEQYF
.,TRBD1,TRBV29-1,TRBJ2-7,TGCAGCGTACGACAGGGAACGTCCTACGAGCAGTACTTC,CSVRQGTSYEQYF
once,TRBD1,TRBV2,TRBJ1-2,TGTGCCAGCACTCGGGACAGGGAAATCAGCTACACCTTC,CASTRDREISYTF
few,.,TRBV19,TRBJ2-5,TGTGCCAGTACCAATTGGAGCAGCGAGACCCAGTACTTC,CASTNWSSETQYF
once,TRBD1,TRBV5-6,TRBJ2-6,TGTGCCAGCAGCTTTGGATTGGGACAGGAAAGCTCTGGGGCCAACGTCCTGACTTTC,CASSFGLGQESSGANVLTF
.,TRBD1,TRBV6-1,TRBJ1-2,TGTGCCAGCAGTGAACGGAGGACAGGGGAGGTTGGCTACACCTTC,CASSERRTGEVGYTF
.,.,TRBV6-1,TRBJ2-7,TGTGCCAGCAGATCTAGTGGCGAGCAGTACTTC,CASRSSGEQYF
.,.,TRBV5-4,TRBJ2-3,TGTGCCAGCAGCTTGGCTCCGACAGATACGCAGTATTTT,CASSLAPTDTQYF
.,.,TRBV21-1,TRBJ1-3,TGTGCCAGCAGCAAAGGGTTAAGGGGTGGAAACACCATATATTTT,CASSKGLRGGNTIYF
.,TRBD2,TRBV2,TRBJ2-1,TGTGCCAGCAGTGTGAGCGGGAACGCTCACAATGAGCAGTTCTTC,CASSVSGNAHNEQFF
.,.,TRBV6-6,TRBJ1-3,TGTGCCAGCAGCGACCCCCAGGGTACCTCTGGAAACACCATATATTTT,CASSDPQGTSGNTIYF
.,TRBD1,TRBV5-8,TRBJ2-1,TGTGCCAGCAGCCCCGACAGGGAGAGGAACAATGAGCAGTTCTTC,CASSPDRERNNEQFF
.,TRBD2,TRBV5-1,TRBJ2-2,TGCGCCAGCAGCTTTAATGCGGGAGAAACCGGGGAGCTGTTTTTT,CASSFNAGETGELFF
.,.,TRBV6-1,TRBJ2-5,TGTGCCAGCAGTCGAATGCCGGGGTTCCAAGAGACCCAGTACTTC,CASSRMPGFQETQYF
once,TRBD1,TRBV5-6,TRBJ1-3,TGTGCCAGCAGCTTCACAGGGGGCCTAAAGTTTTATGGAAACACCATATATTTT,CASSFTGGLKFYGNTIYF
.,.,TRBV5-6,TRBJ2-7,TGTGCCAGCAGCTTGGTCGGTATCGGGGAGCAGTACTTC,CASSLVGIGEQYF
.,TRBD1,TRBV27,TRBJ2-7,TGTGCCAGCAGCGACAGGGCTGCCTACGAGCAGTACTTC,CASSDRAAYEQYF
.,.,TRBV30,TRBJ1-5,TGTGCCTGGAGTGTAGGAGCTATCAATCAGCCCCAGCATTTT,CAWSVGAINQPQHF
.,.,TRBV15,TRBJ1-1,TGTGCCACCAGCTTTGGGGAGGGGACTGAAGCTTTCTTT,CATSFGEGTEAFF
.,TRBD1,TRBV28,TRBJ1-5,TGTGCCAGCAGCCGCCCGGGACAGTATAGCAATCAGCCCCAGCATTTT,CASSRPGQYSNQPQHF
.,TRBD1,TRBV5-1,TRBJ2-1,TGCGCCAGCAGCCCAATGGGACAGGGGGCATACGAGCAGTTCTTC,CASSPMGQGAYEQFF